This TCR beta chain is drawn from a study of molecular identifiers for immune sequencing clone quantification. In its sample, this clonotype was seen a few times. The CDR3 runs 13 residues. Germline V gene sequence: CDR1 MNHEY, CDR2 SVGEGT. J lost 6 bases, V lost 11 bases, and 6 bases had no gene match. For bulk TCR libraries, previously described methods and listed TCR primers were used. TCRdb analysed the PCR reads with MiXCR anew, one entry per CDR3 protein. The sample lists approximately 500,000 distinct CDR3 sequences, 25% occurring once. The genes are TRBV6-2 or TRBV6-3 and TRBJ2-2; 10 positions match TRBD1. This TCR derives from a human donor in good health. Some libraries in this study had Jurkat cell RNA spiked in. Sequenced material: naive CD8+ T cells from blood, with Jurkat cell RNA spiked in. Subset defined: FACS-sorted CD8+CD4-CCR7+CD45RA+ naive T cells. The CDR3 nucleotides read TGTGCCGGGGGGACAGGGGAACCCGGGGAGCTGTTTTTT. Its translation: CAGGTGEPGELFF.